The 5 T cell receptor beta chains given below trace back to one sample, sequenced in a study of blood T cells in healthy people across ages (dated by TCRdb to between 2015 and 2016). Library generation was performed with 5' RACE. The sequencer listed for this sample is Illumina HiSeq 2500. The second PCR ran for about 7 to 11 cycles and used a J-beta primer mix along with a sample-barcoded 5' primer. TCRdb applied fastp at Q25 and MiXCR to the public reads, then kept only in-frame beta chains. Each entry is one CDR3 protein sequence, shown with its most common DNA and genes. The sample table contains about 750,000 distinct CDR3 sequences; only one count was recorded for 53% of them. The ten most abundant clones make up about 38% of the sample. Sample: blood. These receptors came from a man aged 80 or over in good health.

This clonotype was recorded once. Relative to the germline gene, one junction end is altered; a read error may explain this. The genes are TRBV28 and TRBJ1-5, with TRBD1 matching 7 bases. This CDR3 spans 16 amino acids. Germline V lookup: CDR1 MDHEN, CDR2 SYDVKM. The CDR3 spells CASSPPTGSGNQPQHF. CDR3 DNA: TGTGCCAGCAGTCCACCGACAGGGTCAGGCAATCAACCCCAGCATTTT.

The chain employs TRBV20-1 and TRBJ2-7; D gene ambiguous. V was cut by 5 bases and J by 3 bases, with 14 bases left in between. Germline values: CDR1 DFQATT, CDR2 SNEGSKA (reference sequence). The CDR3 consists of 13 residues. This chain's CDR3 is CSAARANNYEQYF. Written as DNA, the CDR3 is TGCAGTGCTGCCCGGGCTAATAACTACGAGCAGTACTTC.

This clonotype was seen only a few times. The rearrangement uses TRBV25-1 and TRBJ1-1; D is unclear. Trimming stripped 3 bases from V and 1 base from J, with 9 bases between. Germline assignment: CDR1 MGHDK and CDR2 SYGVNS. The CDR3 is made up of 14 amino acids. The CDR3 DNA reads TGTGCCAGCAGTGAGCCAGGCGGGAACACTGAAGCTTTCTTT. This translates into CASSEPGGNTEAFF.

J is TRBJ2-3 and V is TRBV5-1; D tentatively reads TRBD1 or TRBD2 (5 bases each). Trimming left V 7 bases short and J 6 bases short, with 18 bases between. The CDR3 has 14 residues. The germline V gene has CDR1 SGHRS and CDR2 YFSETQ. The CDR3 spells CASHSGTDGDTQYF. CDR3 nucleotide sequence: TGCGCCAGCCATTCCGGGACGGACGGCGATACGCAGTATTTT.

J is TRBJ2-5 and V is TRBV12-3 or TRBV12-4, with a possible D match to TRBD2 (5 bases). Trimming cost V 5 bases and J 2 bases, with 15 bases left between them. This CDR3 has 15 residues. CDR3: CASSQRGLKQETQYF. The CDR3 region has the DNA TGTGCCAGCAGTCAACGGGGTCTGAAACAAGAGACCCAGTACTTC.